This T cell receptor beta chain was captured by sequencing in a study of T cell repertoires in cytomegalovirus infection. About the study: HLA-B-restricted CMV epitopes that are well studied were used alongside recently identified HLA-C-restricted ones. Signatures in public TCR beta sequences pointed to both CMV infection and matching HLA type. Study results and caveats: The ex vivo response was dominated by HLA-C-restricted CMV-specific TCR beta clonotypes. Summed frequency of public TCR beta families distinguished CMV carriers with the relevant HLA.

Notes on this clonotype: Its cognate antigen is unknown.

TCRdb reprocessed the reads with MiXCR, giving one entry per CDR3 protein. There are a few hundred thousand distinct CDR3 sequences in the sample; roughly a fifth occur only once, and under 25% lies in the top ten. The specimen comprised cultured PBMCs, sampled from culture after CMV antigen stimulation. The sequence was obtained from a human donor in good health (CMV status not recorded). Some clones in this sample may be carry-over from other donors' samples.

CDR3 residues: CAWSVNGGGNTGELFF. The DNA of the CDR3 is TGTGCCTGGAGTGTAAACGGGGGGGGGAACACCGGGGAGCTGTTTTTT. The chain recombines TRBV30 with TRBJ2-2; 8 bases align to TRBD2. Germline V gene lookup returns CDR1 GTSNPN and CDR2 SVGIG (reference sequence). The CDR3 length is 16 residues. With V trimmed by 0 bases and J by 1 base, 4 bases remained unmatched.